A selection of T cell receptor beta chains follows, all from one sample in a study of PD-1 blockade in classical Hodgkin lymphoma. TCRdb keeps only in-frame clones here, not all; method: immunoSEQ multiplex PCR. The sample records around 21,000 clones, around 84% being singletons. The sample was CD8+ T cells from blood, taken before the fourth cycle of nivolumab. The source of these receptors is a human donor with classical Hodgkin lymphoma. Each CDR3 is given with its conserved first and last residue. The D gene is left open where the match is weak. The size of a clone is reported for some rows only, either as once, few or many, or as a class for expanded clones.

clone size	V gene	D gene	J gene	CDR3 length	CDR3 DNA	CDR3 protein
few	TRBV5-6	NA	TRBJ2-7	11	TGTGCCAGCAGCTCAGGATCCGAGCAGTACTTC	CASSSGSEQYF
once	TRBV6-1	TRBD1	TRBJ2-1	13	TGTGCCAGCAACACAGGGGCCTACAATGAGCAGTTCTTC	CASNTGAYNEQFF
NA	TRBV9	NA	TRBJ1-2	13	TGTGCCAGCAGCGTATTTTTGGGATATGGCTACACCTTC	CASSVFLGYGYTF
once	TRBV9	NA	TRBJ2-1	12	TGTGCCAGCAGCGATAGTCCTCATGAGCAGTTCTTC	CASSDSPHEQFF
NA	TRBV30	NA	TRBJ2-1	13	TGTGCCTGGAGTGGGGGGGCGTGGAATGAGCAGTTCTTC	CAWSGGAWNEQFF
NA	TRBV19	NA	TRBJ2-7	11	TGTGCCAGTATGGTTGGGGTCGAGCAGTACTTC	CASMVGVEQYF
once	TRBV5-6	NA	TRBJ2-3	12	TGTGCCAGCAGCTCTAGCACAGATACGCAGTATTTT	CASSSSTDTQYF
NA	TRBV5-6	TRBD1	TRBJ2-7	15	TGTGCCAGCAGCGGGGGACAGGGGCGAGCCTACGAGCAGTACTTC	CASSGGQGRAYEQYF
NA	TRBV7-3	TRBD1	TRBJ2-1	13	TGTGCCAGCGGGACAGGGGGTTACAATGAGCAGTTCTTC	CASGTGGYNEQFF
NA	TRBV2	NA	TRBJ2-4	12	TGTGCCAGCAGTCGGGGAGCAGGCATTCAGTACTTC	CASSRGAGIQYF
NA	TRBV27	NA	TRBJ1-1	14	TGTGCCAGCAGTTTAGCCGGTGGGAACACTGAAGCTTTCTTT	CASSLAGGNTEAFF
NA	TRBV7-9	NA	TRBJ2-7	12	TGTGCCAGCAGCCCTGGGGTGGGGGAGCAGTACTTC	CASSPGVGEQYF
NA	TRBV30	TRBD2	TRBJ2-1	12	TGTGCCTGGAGTAGACTAGCCGATGAGCAGTTCTTC	CAWSRLADEQFF
NA	TRBV7-9	NA	TRBJ2-7	15	TGTGCCAGCAGCACCCACAGGGATCTCCTCTACGAGCAGTACTTC	CASSTHRDLLYEQYF
NA	TRBV7-3	NA	TRBJ2-1	14	TGTGCCAGCAGCTTAACCCATAGCAGTAATGAGCAGTTCTTC	CASSLTHSSNEQFF
NA	TRBV7-9	TRBD2	TRBJ2-7	14	TGTGCCAGCACTACTAGCGGGCTTTCCTACGAGCAGTACTTC	CASTTSGLSYEQYF